This T cell receptor (beta chain) was profiled in a study of CD8 T cells in ankylosing spondylitis. General observations from the study: What seemed typical of ankylosing spondylitis blood was a TCR beta motif built from roughly eight highly homologous variants. Reportedly, matched ankylosing spondylitis synovial fluid was significantly enriched for disease-linked clones.

Ten or more counts support this clonotype. Its antigen is unknown. Quantitative molecular-barcoded 5'-RACE generated the TCR beta libraries. TCRdb recomputed calls from the 5' RACE reads with MiXCR, one row per CDR3 protein. The sample holds fewer than 550,000 distinct CDR3 sequences, less than 6% seen once. The CDR3 extends over 16 amino acids. Trimming removed 3 bases at V and 2 bases at J, with 16 bases between. Germline-derived CDR1 and CDR2 are MDHEN and SYDVKM. The sequencing input was blood, either unsorted or a sorted T cell fraction (not recorded which). The receptor was derived from a male donor with ankylosing spondylitis. The chain employs TRBV28 and TRBJ2-5; possibly TRBD1 for D (6 bases). The DNA for the CDR3 is TGTGCCAGCAGTTTGGGCAGGGGCCCACGACAAGAGACCCAGTACTTC. It specifies CASSLGRGPRQETQYF.